The 14 T cell receptor beta chains below come from one sample, sequenced in a study of CXCR3-negative and CXCR3-positive naive CD8 T cells. 5' RACE with UMI labels generated the TRB cDNA libraries. Following a re-call of the 5' RACE reads, TCRdb has one entry per CDR3 protein and lacks DNA. This sample lists 150,000 or so distinct CDR3 sequences; its ten largest clones have approximately 0.29%. The sequencing input was naive CXCR3- CD8+ T cells from blood. Documented subset: CD45RO-CCR7+CD27+CD95- naive CD8+ T cells lacking CXCR3 (TNR3-). The receptor set was obtained from a human donor in good health. Some clones in this sample may be carry-over from other donors' samples.

The V gene is TRBV5-1, the J gene TRBJ2-7; TCRdb outputs TRBD1, but without DNA this stays unchecked. This CDR3 has 15 amino acids. Germline loops: CDR1 SGHRS, CDR2 YFSETQ. The CDR3 sequence: CASSSRTGVDYEQYF.

The chain recombines TRBV7-9 with TRBJ1-2; TCRdb gives TRBD1 as the D gene, but with no DNA this cannot be confirmed. Per the germline V gene, CDR1 is SEHNR and CDR2 is FQNEAQ (reference sequence). CDR3 length: 15 residues. The CDR3 is CASSHSGREDYGYTF.

This sequence joins TRBV19 and TRBJ2-1; TCRdb's D call of TRBD1 is untestable without DNA. The V gene's germline CDR1 is LNHDA and CDR2 SQIVND (reference sequence). The CDR3 is 15 residues long. The CDR3: CASSTGTGEYNEQFF.

The gene calls are TRBV29-1 and TRBJ2-2. The CDR3 totals 12 residues. Germline V gives CDR1 SQVTM, CDR2 ANQGSEA. CDR3 region: CSVVPEAGELFF.

The CDR3 region is CASSQLPGLAESESTDTQYF. V is TRBV4-2 and J is TRBJ2-3; the D call from TCRdb, TRBD2, cannot be confirmed without DNA. This CDR3 is 20 amino acids long. Germline assignment: CDR1 LGHNA and CDR2 YNFKEQ.

The gene calls are TRBV7-8 and TRBJ1-1. The CDR3 runs 11 residues. The germline V gene has CDR1 SGHVS and CDR2 FQNEAQ. This CDR3 reads CASSLLSEAFF. The entire variable domain, with the rest obtained from reference TRBV7-8 and TRBJ1-1, is as follows: GAGVSQSPRYKVAKRGQDVALRCDPISGHVSLFWYQQALGQGPEFLTYFQNEAQLDKSGLPSDRFFAERPEGSVSTLKIQRTQQEDSAVYLCASSLLSEAFFGQGTRLTVV.

V gene TRBV28 combines with J gene TRBJ2-7; TCRdb returns TRBD1, unconfirmable since there is no DNA. Germline V lookup: CDR1 MDHEN, CDR2 SYDVKM. This CDR3 has 15 residues. CDR3 in amino acids: CASNWGTGGVDEQYF.

The gene calls are TRBV20-1 and TRBJ2-7; with no DNA, the TCRdb D assignment of TRBD2 cannot be verified. CDR1 is DFQATT and CDR2 is SNEGSKA in the germline V gene (reference sequence). The CDR3 loop spans 15 amino acids. CDR3 region: CSARDMVAGIYEQYF.

The chain has TRBV27 and TRBJ2-5. The CDR3 has 13 amino acids. Looked up from germline, CDR1 is MNHEY and CDR2 is SMNVEV (reference sequence). CDR3 loop: CASSLSGQETQYF.

The rearrangement uses TRBV23-1 and TRBJ2-1. TRBV23-1 is recorded as an ORF, its role being uncertain. The CDR3 length is 17 residues. The CDR3 loop reads CASSQPGHTSSYNEQFF.

This chain uses TRBV12-3 or TRBV12-4 with TRBJ1-6. CDR3 length equals 14 residues. The CDR3 region is CASSLGPYNSPLHF.

This sequence joins TRBV29-1 and TRBJ2-1; the D gene TCRdb calls, TRBD2, cannot be checked with no DNA. Germline CDR1 is SQVTM and CDR2 is ANQGSEA. The CDR3 covers 14 residues. The CDR3 sequence is CSVAPVASGAEQFF.

The chain combines TRBV29-1 with TRBJ2-2. The CDR3 covers 14 residues. The germline gives CDR1 SQVTM, CDR2 ANQGSEA. The CDR3 spells CSVGWGMGTGELFF.

The chain has TRBV7-9 and TRBJ2-1; the D gene TCRdb calls, TRBD2, cannot be checked with no DNA. The CDR3 is made up of 16 amino acids. Germline-derived CDR1 and CDR2 are SEHNR and FQNEAQ (reference sequence). CDR3 sequence: CASSLVRAGGGNEQFF.